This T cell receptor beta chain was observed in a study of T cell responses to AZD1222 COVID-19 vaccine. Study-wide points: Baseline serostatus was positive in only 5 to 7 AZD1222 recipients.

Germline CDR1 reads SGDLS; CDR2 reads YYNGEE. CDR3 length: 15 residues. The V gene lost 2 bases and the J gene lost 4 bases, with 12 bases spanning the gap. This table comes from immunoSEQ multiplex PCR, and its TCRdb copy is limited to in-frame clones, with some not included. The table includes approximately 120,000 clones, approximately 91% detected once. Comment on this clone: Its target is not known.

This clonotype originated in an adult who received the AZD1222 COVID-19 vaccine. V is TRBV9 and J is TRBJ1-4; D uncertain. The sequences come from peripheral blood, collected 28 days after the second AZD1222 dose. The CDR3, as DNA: TGTGCCAGCAGCGTCCGGTGGGGAAGTAATGAAAAACTGTTTTTT. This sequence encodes CASSVRWGSNEKLFF.